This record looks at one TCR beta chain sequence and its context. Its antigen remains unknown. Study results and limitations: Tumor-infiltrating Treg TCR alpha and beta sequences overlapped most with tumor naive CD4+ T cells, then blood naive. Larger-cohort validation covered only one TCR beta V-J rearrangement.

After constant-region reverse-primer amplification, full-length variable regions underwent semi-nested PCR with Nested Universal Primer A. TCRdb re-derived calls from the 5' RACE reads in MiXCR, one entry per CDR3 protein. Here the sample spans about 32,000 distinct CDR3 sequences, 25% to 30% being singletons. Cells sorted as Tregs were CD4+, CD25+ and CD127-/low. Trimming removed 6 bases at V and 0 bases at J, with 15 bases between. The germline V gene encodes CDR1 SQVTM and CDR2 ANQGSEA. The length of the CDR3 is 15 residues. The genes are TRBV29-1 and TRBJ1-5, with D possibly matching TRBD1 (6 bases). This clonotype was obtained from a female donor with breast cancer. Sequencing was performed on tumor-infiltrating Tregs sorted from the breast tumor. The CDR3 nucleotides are TGCAGCGTGGTTCTACAGGGATATAGCAATCAGCCCCAGCATTTT. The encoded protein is CSVVLQGYSNQPQHF.